This note documents a single T cell receptor (beta chain) sequence. Its antigen remains unidentified. Hyperthyroidism patients were newly diagnosed, had disease duration under 2 months, and were aged 18 to 65 years. Each diagnosis drew on symptoms, thyroxine, TRAb, thyroid ultrasound and orbital computed tomography findings. From RNA transcripts, TCR beta CDR3 regions were amplified. HTBI primers were employed in a first-round RT-PCR of the TCR CDR3. TCRdb itself ran the multiplex PCR reads through MiXCR, one entry per CDR3 protein. The table records about 560,000 distinct CDR3 sequences, around 42% of them present only once. This specimen belongs to a study of T cells in Graves' hyperthyroidism and ophthalmopathy. The study, taken as a whole, reports: Progression to ophthalmopathy was predicted a median of about six months early. Most thyroid clonotypes expanded above 0.001 were also detected in blood.

The sequencing sample was made of peripheral blood or thyroid tissue (not recorded which). The receptor was derived from a woman aged 18-29 years with Graves' hyperthyroidism.

The CDR3 loop reads CASSVAPDREQPQHF. The CDR3 bases are TGTGCCAGCAGCGTAGCGCCCGACAGGGAGCAGCCCCAGCATTTT. This rearrangement joins TRBV9 to TRBJ1-5; 7 nucleotides align to TRBD1. Germline V CDR1 and CDR2: SGDLS, YYNGEE. V dropped 0 bases and J dropped 7; count of bases not matched to a gene: 7. The CDR3 contains 15 residues.